This entry lists 16 T cell receptor beta chains sequenced from one sample in a study of T cell repertoires in aging, cancer and after chemotherapy. TRB rearrangements spanning V, D and J were amplified using mixed TRB-A/B primers. One entry per CDR3 protein results from TCRdb running MiXCR on the multiplex PCR reads. The sample lists some 1,800 distinct CDR3 sequences; roughly 30% were seen once. Peripheral blood genomic DNA, not sorted cells or RNA, was the template. Sequencing was done on a sample of blood. The receptors here all came from a human donor with a blood cancer. The donor label of this sample is uncertain.

This clonotype is large by share. The V gene is TRBV11-3, the J gene TRBJ2-1, with 13 bases identical to TRBD2. Germline values: CDR1 SGHNT, CDR2 YENEEA. V lost 5 bases and J lost 7; bases outside the gene matches: 5. The CDR3 is 15 amino acids. The CDR3, as DNA: TGTGCCAGCAGCCCTAGACTAGCGGGAGGTAATGAGCAGTTCTTC. Its translation: CASSPRLAGGNEQFF.

This sequence joins TRBV19 and TRBJ1-1; D might be TRBD1 (5 bases). Trimming shortened V by 8 bases and J by 5 bases, and 15 bases separated the two germline ends. The CDR3 spans 13 residues. CDR1 and CDR2 (germline): LNHDA, SQIVND (reference sequence). The CDR3 DNA is TGTGCCAGTGCTTTCTCACAGGCAACTGAAGCTTTCTTT. Encoded protein: CASAFSQATEAFF.

This clonotype has more than one count but fewer than ten. The genes are TRBV15 and TRBJ1-5, with TRBD1 matching over 7 bases. Germline CDR1 and CDR2: LNHNV and YYDKDF (reference sequence). V lost 4 bases and J lost 6; bases outside the gene matches: 6. The CDR3 has 14 amino acids. CDR3 region: CATSTQGEIQPQHF. DNA for the CDR3: TGTGCCACCAGCACTCAGGGGGAGATTCAGCCCCAGCATTTT.

This chain joins TRBV20-1 and TRBJ1-5, with 8 bases identical to TRBD1. This CDR3 region has 16 residues. Germline trimming cut 1 base from V and 1 base from J; bases unmatched to any gene: 6. Germline lookup yields CDR1 DFQATT and CDR2 SNEGSKA (reference sequence). CDR3 in DNA: TGCAGTGCTAGAGCCCTCCGACAGGGGAGCAATCAGCCCCAGCATTTT. It yields the protein CSARALRQGSNQPQHF.

This chain's CDR3 is CASSIFRTGGNEQFF. The CDR3 DNA is TGTGCCAGCAGCATTTTTCGGACAGGGGGCAATGAGCAGTTCTTC. This chain links TRBV7-6 with TRBJ2-1, with 10 bases lining up with TRBD1. The CDR3 is 15 residues long. V gave up 5 bases and J gave up 6 bases; unmatched junction bases: 7. Germline CDR1 SGHVS, CDR2 FNYEAQ.

A note on this clonotype: Being one base from a much bigger clone, this may be a read error. The V and J genes are TRBV27 and TRBJ2-1; TRBD2 is a possible D gene (6 bases). Germline-derived CDR1 and CDR2 are MNHEY and SMNVEV (reference sequence). Between the trimmed V and J ends, which lost 6 bases and 8 bases, there was a span of 17 bases. This CDR3 comprises 14 residues. CDR3 in amino acids: CASRPTRLVDEQFF. Here the CDR3 DNA reads TGTGCCAGCAGACCGACGCGACTAGTTGATGAGCAGTTCTTC.

This clonotype was seen more than once but under ten times. The chain employs TRBV7-2 and TRBJ2-7; D unclear. The V gene's germline CDR1 is SGHTA and CDR2 FQGNSA. Trimming left V 3 bases short and J 7 bases short, with 13 bases between. CDR3 length: 13 residues. The CDR3 region has the DNA TGTGCCAGCAGCTTGAGTCCGCAGAAAGAGCAGTACTTC. Its translation: CASSLSPQKEQYF.

V gene TRBV6-2 or TRBV6-3 combines with J gene TRBJ2-7; either TRBD1 or TRBD2 may fit D (7 bases each). CDR1 and CDR2 (germline): MNHEY, SVGEGT. The germline V and J ends were trimmed by 2 bases and 2 bases, with 19 bases remaining between them. The CDR3 length is 17 residues. CDR3 DNA: TGTGCCAGCAGTTACACGCCGGGACAGCGGGACCCCTACGAGCAGTACTTC. Translated: CASSYTPGQRDPYEQYF.

This clonotype was seen a handful of times. The chain employs TRBV19 and TRBJ2-1, with 14 bases that match TRBD2. Germline CDR1 is LNHDA and CDR2 is SQIVND (reference sequence). The J segment lost 7 bases and the V segment lost 9 bases, leaving 5 bases of the junction unmatched. The CDR3 runs to 14 residues. The CDR3, as DNA: TGTGCCAGCCCGACTAGCGGGGGGGCTAATGAGCAGTTCTTC. Protein: CASPTSGGANEQFF.

This clonotype is deemed medium-sized. J is TRBJ1-3 and V is TRBV27, with D perhaps matching TRBD1 (5 bases). The germline V gene has CDR1 MNHEY and CDR2 SMNVEV (reference sequence). Trimming stripped 6 bases from V and 1 base from J, with 13 bases between. This CDR3 comprises 15 residues. The CDR3 spells CASSPSRDSGNTIYF. CDR3 bases: TGTGCCAGCAGCCCCTCCAGGGATTCTGGAAACACCATATATTTT.

By share of the sample, this clonotype is large. This chain connects TRBV15 to TRBJ1-4; 7 bases match TRBD1. There are 16 residues in the CDR3. Germline-derived CDR1 and CDR2 are LNHNV and YYDKDF (reference sequence). The V gene end was trimmed by 1 base and the J gene end by 4 bases; junction bases not matched to a gene: 6. CDR3 nucleotides: TGTGCCACCAGCAGAGGGGACAGCGACCTTAATGAAAAACTGTTTTTT. Amino acid sequence: CATSRGDSDLNEKLFF.

The chain is built from TRBV11-3 and TRBJ2-7; unclear D gene. V was clipped by 3 bases and J by 3 bases, with 15 bases between them. The germline gives CDR1 SGHNT, CDR2 YENEEA. CDR3 length: 15 amino acids. The CDR3 nucleotides read TGTGCCAGCAGCTTGGGGTCGGCGCCGAACTACGAGCAGTACTTC. It codes for CASSLGSAPNYEQYF.

CDR3 in amino acids: CASSAGTGRTTGELFF. The CDR3 region has the DNA TGTGCCAGCAGCGCGGGGACAGGGAGGACCACCGGGGAGCTGTTTTTT. V gene TRBV5-6 combines with J gene TRBJ2-2; 9 bases are shared with TRBD1. The germline CDR1 and CDR2 sequences are SGHDT and YYEEEE. The J segment lost 4 bases and the V segment lost 4 bases, leaving 8 bases of the junction unmatched. This CDR3 region has 16 residues.

CDR3: CASTSRGGASYEQYF. The DNA for the CDR3 is TGTGCCAGCACCTCAAGGGGGGGGGCGTCCTACGAGCAGTACTTC. The chain links TRBV6-5 to TRBJ2-7; tentatively, D is TRBD2 (7 bases). Germline CDR1 and CDR2: MNHEY and SVGAGI. The CDR3 length is 15 residues. Trimming pared 7 bases from V and 1 base from J, leaving 17 bases between.

The chain has TRBV6-5 and TRBJ2-3; D is possibly TRBD2 (6 bases). V lost 2 bases, J lost 4 bases, and 7 bases lay in between. CDR3 length: 13 residues. Germline lookup yields CDR1 MNHEY and CDR2 SVGAGI. The CDR3 spells CASSYGGADTQYF. DNA of the CDR3: TGTGCCAGCAGTTACGGCGGGGCAGATACGCAGTATTTT.

The rearrangement links TRBV5-4 to TRBJ1-2; D may be TRBD1 (6 bases). The V end lost 4 bases, the J end lost 0 bases, and 16 bases lay between the germline ends. The CDR3 is 16 amino acids. Germline CDR1 SGHNT, CDR2 YYREEE (reference sequence). For the CDR3, the DNA is TGTGCCAGCAGCCGTGTTGGGGCAGGGGCTAACTATGGCTACACCTTC. It codes for CASSRVGAGANYGYTF. Full variable domain (rest looked up from reference TRBV5-4 and TRBJ1-2): ETGVTQSPTHLIKTRGQQVTLRCSSQSGHNTVSWYQQALGQGPQFIFQYYREEENGRGNFPPRFSGLQFPNYSSELNVNALELDDSALYLCASSRVGAGANYGYTFGSGTRLTVV.